The T cell receptor (beta chain) under discussion was sequenced for a study of cytomegalovirus exposure and HLA in healthy donors. General study results and limits: Immune exposure data for these donors was limited to CMV serostatus. Looking again later, the authors saw that most CMV-associated TCR beta chains seemed HLA-restricted. A few CMV-associated chains were confirmed in vitro to be specific for CMV antigens.

The primer mix had 60 Vbeta and 13 Jbeta primers. Assay used: immunoSEQ multiplex PCR; TCRdb lists only in-frame clones, some missing. The sample contains roughly 110,000 clones, about 75% of which appear only once. Germline values: CDR1 LGHNA, CDR2 YNFKEQ. V lost 8 bases to trimming and J lost 4 bases, with 12 bases between them. The CDR3 length is 13 residues. Points on this clone: Its antigen is currently unknown.

This receptor was identified in a middle-aged woman in good health and CMV-seropositive. The sequenced sample was PBMCs. The chain has TRBV4-2 and TRBJ1-5; possible D gene TRBD1, 5 bases. CDR3 sequence reads: CASGRQLNQPQHF. The CDR3 DNA follows: TGTGCCAGCGGAAGACAGCTTAATCAGCCCCAGCATTTT.